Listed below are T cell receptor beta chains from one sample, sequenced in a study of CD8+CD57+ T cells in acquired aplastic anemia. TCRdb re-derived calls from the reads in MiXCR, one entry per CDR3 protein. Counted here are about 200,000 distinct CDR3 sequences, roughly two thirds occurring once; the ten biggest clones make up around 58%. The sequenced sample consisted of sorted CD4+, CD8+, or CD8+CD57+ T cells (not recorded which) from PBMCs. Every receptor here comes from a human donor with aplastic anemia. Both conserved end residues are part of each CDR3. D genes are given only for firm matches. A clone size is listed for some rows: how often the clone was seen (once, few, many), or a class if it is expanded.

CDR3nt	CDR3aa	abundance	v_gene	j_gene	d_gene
TGTGCCACCAGCAGAGGTGACAGGGTGGGATTCAATGAGCAGTTCTTC	CATSRGDRVGFNEQFF	NA	TRBV15	TRBJ2-1	TRBD1
TGTGCCACCAGTGATCATAGCGGGGGGTCCTACAATGAGCAGTTCTTC	CATSDHSGGSYNEQFF	NA	TRBV24-1	TRBJ2-1	TRBD2
TGTGCCAGCAGTGAGGGGGCCTCTAGCGGGGCGGAGACCCAGTACTTC	CASSEGASSGAETQYF	NA	TRBV2	TRBJ2-5	TRBD2
TGTGCCTGGGGCCGGGGGGCTAACAATGAGCAGTTCTTC	CAWGRGANNEQFF	NA	TRBV30	TRBJ2-1	NA
TGTGCCAGCCGGATGGAGGGTCTAGAGACCCAGTACTTC	CASRMEGLETQYF	NA	TRBV7-9	TRBJ2-5	NA
TGTGCCACCAGCAGACATCATCGTCAGCCCCAGTATTTT	CATSRHHRQPQYF	NA	TRBV15	TRBJ2-3	NA
TGCAGTCCAAGGACGGGGGGGGCAATAGATACGCAGTATTTT	CSPRTGGAIDTQYF	NA	TRBV20-1	TRBJ2-3	TRBD2
TGCAGTGCTAGAGAGATGCAGGATCGAAGCTATGGCTACACCTTC	CSAREMQDRSYGYTF	NA	TRBV20-1	TRBJ1-2	NA
TGTGCCAGCAGTGTCCAGGGGGCGAACACTGAAGCTTTCTTT	CASSVQGANTEAFF	NA	TRBV2	TRBJ1-1	TRBD1
TGTGCCAGCAGCCAGCGGGTGAGCTCCTACGAGCAGTACTTC	CASSQRVSSYEQYF	few	TRBV7-2	TRBJ2-7	NA
TGTGCCAGTAGTTTCGACAGGGGGAGCGAGCAGTACTTC	CASSFDRGSEQYF	NA	TRBV19	TRBJ2-7	TRBD1
TGTGCCAGCAGCTCCGGGACATACAGCACAGATACGCAGTATTTT	CASSSGTYSTDTQYF	NA	TRBV7-9	TRBJ2-3	NA
TGCAGTGCTAGAGGTATCCTCTCTAATTCACCCCTCCACTTT	CSARGILSNSPLHF	NA	TRBV20-1	TRBJ1-6	NA
TGTGCCAGCAGTGATGGCGGGGGGAGCACAGATACGCAGTATTTT	CASSDGGGSTDTQYF	many	TRBV6-4	TRBJ2-3	TRBD2
TGCAGCGTTGAAGATCAGGGTTTGACTGAAGCTTTCTTT	CSVEDQGLTEAFF	once	TRBV29-1	TRBJ1-1	NA
TGTGCCATCAGCGCGGGGTCCCTTTACGAGCAGTACTTC	CAISAGSLYEQYF	once	TRBV10-3	TRBJ2-7	NA
TGCAGTGCGGCATCAGGGGGCGTAAGCTATGGCTACACCTTC	CSAASGGVSYGYTF	NA	TRBV20-1	TRBJ1-2	TRBD1
TGCAGCGTTGACTACGGGGCCAACACTGAAGCTTTCTTT	CSVDYGANTEAFF	NA	TRBV29-1	TRBJ1-1	NA
TGCAGCGTTGGGACCGCCGGCGGCTACACCTTC	CSVGTAGGYTF	few	TRBV29-1	TRBJ1-2	NA
TGTGCCACCAGCAGAATGTATGGCGGGGGAGACTCCTACAATGAGCAGTTCTTC	CATSRMYGGGDSYNEQFF	many	TRBV15	TRBJ2-1	TRBD2
TGTGCCAGCAGCGTAGAACTTGCATCCGGAAACACCATATATTTT	CASSVELASGNTIYF	NA	TRBV9	TRBJ1-3	NA
TGCAGTGCTCTCCAATTTGGCACTGAAGCTTTCTTT	CSALQFGTEAFF	once	TRBV20-1	TRBJ1-1	NA
TGTGCCACCCGGGGACAGGGGTCTGGCTACACCTTC	CATRGQGSGYTF	NA	TRBV19	TRBJ1-2	TRBD1
TGTGCCATCATAGACAGGGAGAACACTGAAGCTTTCTTT	CAIIDRENTEAFF	NA	TRBV10-3	TRBJ1-1	TRBD1
TGTGCCAGCAGTGAGATGAGCGGGGGTTCCGGCACAGATACGCAGTATTTT	CASSEMSGGSGTDTQYF	many	TRBV6-1	TRBJ2-3	TRBD2
TGTGCCAGCAGCTTAGCCTCGCCTCCCTACGAGCAGTACTTC	CASSLASPPYEQYF	NA	TRBV6-4	TRBJ2-7	NA